Following are 16 T cell receptor beta chains from one sample sequenced in a study of vaccination effects on CD4 cells after COVID-19. For these TCRs, the target antigens are not known. Culturing for approximately 10 days preceded CD4+ T cell isolation. Profiling relied on immunoSEQ multiplex PCR, and the TCRdb table lists in-frame clones only, not all of them. The repertoire holds 35,000 to 40,000 clones, with 82% as singletons. The sample was CD4+ T cells from PBMCs cultured without peptide, taken before COVID-19 vaccination. The receptors come from a human donor who received a COVID-19 vaccine.

This clone was seen just once. The V and J genes are TRBV5-6 and TRBJ2-7; D unclear. This CDR3 has 15 residues. V was clipped by 1 base and J by 2 bases, with 13 bases between them. Germline CDR1 reads SGHDT; CDR2 reads YYEEEE. The CDR3 sequence is CASSLRAVLTYEQYV. CDR3 DNA: TGTGCCAGCAGCTTGAGGGCCGTACTGACCTACGAGCAGTACGTC.

This clone is a singleton in its sample. The V gene is TRBV30, the J gene TRBJ1-6, with D possibly being TRBD1 (6 bases). This CDR3 region has 14 residues. Between the trimmed V and J ends, which lost 3 bases and 4 bases, there was a span of 10 bases. Looked up from germline, CDR1 is GTSNPN and CDR2 is SVGIG (reference sequence). The CDR3 spells CAWREGGYNSPLHF. CDR3 coding DNA: TGTGCCTGGAGGGAAGGGGGGTATAATTCACCCCTCCACTTT.

The chain carries TRBV19 and TRBJ2-2; no firm D call. The CDR3 is 11 residues long. V lost 7 bases, J lost 6 bases, and 6 bases lay in between. Per germline, CDR1 LNHDA and CDR2 SQIVND (reference sequence). CDR3 region: CASKRSGELFF. The CDR3 nucleotides are TGTGCCAGTAAACGGTCCGGGGAGCTGTTTTTT.

The genes are TRBV2 and TRBJ2-5; D gene uncertain. The CDR3 is 13 amino acids. Trimming took 3 bases from V and 4 from J, leaving 9 bases between them. Germline loops: CDR1 SNHLY, CDR2 FYNNEI. The CDR3 coding sequence is TGTGCCAGCAGTGATGGGCAGCGAGAGACCCAGTACTTC. It translates to CASSDGQRETQYF.

On this clone: Sequence at one end of the junction differs from germline and may be a read error. The chain uses TRBV19 and TRBJ1-5; 7 bases line up with TRBD1. The CDR3 length is 15 residues. Germline V CDR1 and CDR2: LNHDA, SQIVND (reference sequence). The chain's CDR3 is CASSVDRVTHQPQHF. The CDR3 DNA sequence: TGTGCCAGTAGTGTAGACAGGGTAACACATCAGCCCCAGCATTTT.

V is TRBV7-2 and J is TRBJ2-5; 7 bases map to TRBD2. Germline V gene data show CDR1 as SGHTA and CDR2 as FQGNSA. The CDR3 runs to 13 residues. Trimming removed 6 bases from V and 1 base from J; junction bases left unmatched: 2. This CDR3 reads CASRGRVQETQYF. Here the CDR3 DNA reads TGTGCCAGCAGAGGGAGGGTCCAAGAGACCCAGTACTTC.

The V call is TRBV7-6, the J call TRBJ1-3; no clear D gene. The ends were cut back, 1 base at V and 0 bases at J, with 10 bases in the middle. Germline CDR1 is SGHVS and CDR2 is FNYEAQ. CDR3 length: 16 residues. CDR3 sequence reads: CASSLGTRDSGNTIYF. The CDR3 DNA is TGTGCCAGCAGCTTAGGGACGCGGGACTCTGGAAACACCATATATTTT.

The V gene is TRBV5-1, the J gene TRBJ2-3; D gene ambiguous. V was clipped by 0 bases and J by 4 bases, with 6 bases between them. The CDR3 runs to 13 residues. CDR1 SGHRS and CDR2 YFSETQ come from the germline V gene. This chain's CDR3 is CASSLARSDTQYF. DNA of the CDR3: TGCGCCAGCAGCTTGGCGCGGTCAGATACGCAGTATTTT.

V is TRBV6-4 and J is TRBJ2-3; TRBD2 matches at 10 bases. Germline lookup yields CDR1 MRHNA and CDR2 SNTAGT. The CDR3 is 15 amino acids. The junction had 8 bases not matched to a gene; V was cut back by 7 bases and J by 4 bases. DNA for the CDR3: TGTGCCAGCAAGCTTAGCGGGGGGATTGCAGATACGCAGTATTTT. Its translation is CASKLSGGIADTQYF.

The V gene is TRBV5-4, the J gene TRBJ2-5, with a weak D call TRBD2 (6 bases). In germline, CDR1 is SGHNT, CDR2 YYREEE (reference sequence). Trimming took off 0 bases at V and 3 bases at J, with 12 bases between the two ends. The CDR3 is 15 residues long. DNA for the CDR3: TGTGCCAGCAGCTTGGCCGAAGGGGAGGAAGAGACCCAGTACTTC. This gives the protein CASSLAEGEEETQYF.

The chain uses TRBV5-1 and TRBJ1-1; 10 positions match TRBD1. Germline V gene sequence: CDR1 SGHRS, CDR2 YFSETQ. The trim removed 4 bases at V and 2 bases at J, leaving 5 bases unmatched. CDR3 length equals 15 residues. The CDR3 DNA reads TGCGCCAGCAGCCGTCGACAGGGGGCAAACACTGAAGCTTTCTTT. Amino acids: CASSRRQGANTEAFF.

This chain connects TRBV5-6 to TRBJ2-2; D uncertain. This CDR3 is built from 15 residues. V shed 4 bases and J shed 4 bases, with 14 bases lying between them. Germline values: CDR1 SGHDT, CDR2 YYEEEE. The CDR3 reads CASSPALRATGELFF. CDR3 nucleotide sequence: TGTGCCAGCAGCCCGGCTCTTAGGGCCACCGGGGAGCTGTTTTTT.

This chain uses TRBV13 with TRBJ2-7; TRBD2 matches at 8 bases. V was clipped by 5 bases and J by 5 bases; unmatched bases: 5. This CDR3 has 13 residues. Per germline, CDR1 PRHDT and CDR2 FYEKMQ (reference sequence). The CDR3 reads CASSRAGAHEQYV. DNA of the CDR3: TGTGCCAGCAGCAGAGCGGGGGCCCACGAGCAGTACGTC.

This clone was counted a few times. This chain connects TRBV6-5 to TRBJ2-4, with 7 nucleotides matching TRBD1. There are 14 residues in the CDR3. After removal of 6 bases from V and 8 bases from J, the junction contained 10 bases not matched to a gene. CDR1 is MNHEY and CDR2 is SVGAGI in the germline V gene. CDR3: CASSYDRVRDIQYF. The CDR3 DNA follows: TGTGCCAGCAGCTACGACAGGGTTAGGGACATTCAGTACTTC.

V gene TRBV5-1 combines with J gene TRBJ1-3; unclear D gene. Germline V gene sequence: CDR1 SGHRS, CDR2 YFSETQ. CDR3 size: 18 residues. V dropped 0 bases and J dropped 2 bases, with 18 bases sitting between them. The CDR3 bases are TGCGCCAGCAGCTTGGAGTCGATAACAGCCTTTACTGGAAACACCATATATTTT. This gives the protein CASSLESITAFTGNTIYF.

This clone was detected once. The CDR3 loop reads CASSLRASPGEQYV. The CDR3 DNA sequence: TGTGCCAGCAGCCTCCGAGCCTCCCCCGGGGAGCAGTACGTC. J is TRBJ2-7 and V is TRBV5-4, with unresolved D. This CDR3 region has 14 residues. Germline CDR1 reads SGHNT; CDR2 reads YYREEE (reference sequence). V was clipped by 4 bases and J by 7 bases, with 18 bases between them.